This T cell receptor beta chain was sequenced in a study of vaccination and CD4 T cells after COVID-19. Study summary: Recovered patients in the cohort numbered six men and four women, two of them Hispanic. Each control was exposed to a CEFX pool, an HIV-1 Nef pool, or no peptide at all. Points from the study as a whole: Spike mono-reactive status applied to 304 of 307 vaccine-specific clones in convalescent patients.

Sequencing of DNA taken from cultured CD4+ T cells relied on the Oncomine TCR Beta short-read assay. Cultures of CD4+ T cells served as the source for extracting genomic DNA. TCRdb recomputed calls from the PCR reads with MiXCR, one row per CDR3 protein. This table holds roughly 13,000 distinct CDR3 sequences, 50% found once. Specified treatment: approximately nine-day PBMC culture with coronavirus spike peptide pools or control peptides (ViraFEST assay). A word on this clonotype: Antigen: not known.

CDR3 length: 16 amino acids. V shed 6 bases, J shed 2 bases, and the junction held 10 bases outside the gene matches. The source is a human donor who had recovered from COVID-19. Sequencing used CD4+ T cells from blood, cultured in vitro. The chain employs TRBV12-3 or TRBV12-4 and TRBJ1-3; 7 bases agree with TRBD1. The CDR3 DNA sequence: TGTGCCAGCAGCCAGCAGGGGGTGGTCACTGGAAACACCATATATTTT. Its protein is CASSQQGVVTGNTIYF.